The subject of this entry is one T cell receptor (beta chain). As to treatment: preoperative locoregional IRX-2 cytokine immunotherapy. Patients received preoperative, locoregional IRX-2 cytokine immunotherapy in a phase Ib study. This entry is derived from a study of preoperative IRX-2 immunotherapy in early breast cancer. Assay used: immunoSEQ multiplex PCR; TCRdb lists only in-frame clones, some missing. The table has 75,000 to 100,000 clones, around 86% seen once. Germline V lookup: CDR1 MNHGY, CDR2 SAAAGT. Trimming stripped 6 bases from V and 6 bases from J, with 18 bases between. The CDR3 runs to 15 residues.

This specimen was tumor tissue, taken after IRX-2 immunotherapy. The V gene is TRBV6-8, the J gene TRBJ1-5, with D possibly TRBD1 on 5 matching bases. The clonotype was recovered from a human donor with breast cancer. Here the CDR3 reads CASRRPTGEGQPQHF. CDR3 coding DNA: TGTGCCAGCAGACGACCGACGGGGGAGGGTCAGCCCCAGCATTTT.